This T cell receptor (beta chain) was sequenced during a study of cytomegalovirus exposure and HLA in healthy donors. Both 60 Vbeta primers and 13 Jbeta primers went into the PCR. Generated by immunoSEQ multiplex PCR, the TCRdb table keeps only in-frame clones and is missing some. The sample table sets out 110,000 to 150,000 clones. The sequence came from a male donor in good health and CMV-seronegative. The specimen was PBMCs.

The CDR3 nucleotides read TGTGCCACCAGCAGGGGGACTAGAGTGGAAGAAAAACTGTTTTTT. This encodes CATSRGTRVEEKLFF. V and J are TRBV15 and TRBJ1-4; tentatively, D is TRBD1 (5 bases). CDR1 is LNHNV and CDR2 is YYDKDF in the germline V gene (reference sequence). The CDR3 extends over 15 amino acids. Trimming pared 3 bases from V and 8 bases from J, leaving 16 bases between.